This T cell receptor (beta chain) was found in a study of blood T cell repertoires in COVID-19. Data came from immunoSEQ multiplex PCR; TCRdb stores just in-frame clones and leaves some out. The sample records approximately 230,000 clones, 88% being singletons. The CDR3 is 19 residues long. CDR1 and CDR2 from the germline V gene are LGHNA and YNFKEQ. Between the trimmed V and J ends, which lost 3 bases and 7 bases, there was a span of 28 bases. Sequencing was performed on peripheral blood. The rearrangement links TRBV4-2 to TRBJ2-1; D might be TRBD2 (6 bases). This TCR came from an elderly man with acute or convalescent COVID-19. Here the CDR3 DNA reads TGTGCCAGCAGCCAGGAAAGATATTTTAGCCACACACGGGAGAATGAGCAGTTCTTC. This sequence encodes CASSQERYFSHTRENEQFF.